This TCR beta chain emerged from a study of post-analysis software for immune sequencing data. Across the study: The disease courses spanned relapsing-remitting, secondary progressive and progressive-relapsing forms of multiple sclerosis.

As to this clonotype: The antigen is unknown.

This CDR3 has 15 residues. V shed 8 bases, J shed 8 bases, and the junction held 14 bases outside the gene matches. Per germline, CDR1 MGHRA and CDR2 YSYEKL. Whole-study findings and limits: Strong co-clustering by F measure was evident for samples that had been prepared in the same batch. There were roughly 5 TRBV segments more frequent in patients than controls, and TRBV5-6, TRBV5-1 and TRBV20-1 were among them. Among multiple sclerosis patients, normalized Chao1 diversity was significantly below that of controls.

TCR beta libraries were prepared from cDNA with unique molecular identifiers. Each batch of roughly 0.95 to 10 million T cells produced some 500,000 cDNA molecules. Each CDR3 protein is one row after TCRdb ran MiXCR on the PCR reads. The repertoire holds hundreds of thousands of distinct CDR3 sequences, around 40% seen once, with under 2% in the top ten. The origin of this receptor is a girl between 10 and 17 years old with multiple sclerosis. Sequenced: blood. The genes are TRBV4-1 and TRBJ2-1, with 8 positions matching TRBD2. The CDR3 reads CASSRTNGRVDEQFF. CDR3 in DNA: TGCGCCAGCTCCCGGACTAACGGGAGGGTGGATGAGCAGTTCTTC.